The clone carrying this T cell receptor (beta chain) was counted at least ten times. Its cognate antigen is unknown. V lost 4 bases and J lost 4, with 7 bases in between. CDR1 and CDR2 from the germline V gene are SQVTM and ANQGSEA. The CDR3 covers 11 residues. Synthesis of cDNA was performed by 5'RACE using 10-nucleotide random UMIs. A single record per CDR3 protein comes from TCRdb applying MiXCR to the 5' RACE reads. The sample lists about 49,000 distinct CDR3 sequences, roughly 8.4% occurring once. Time point noted: longitudinal time-point 3. The data originate from a study of neurological immune-mediated disorders. The study's findings and limits: HTLV-1-associated myelopathy ranked highest for TCR clonal expansion and multiple sclerosis lowest, beneath healthy controls. No CDR3 amino acid sequences recurred among expanded clones across subjects, suggesting private repertoires in all groups.

The sample was PBMCs. The chain recombines TRBV29-1 with TRBJ2-5; D uncertain. This receptor was obtained from a woman between 40 and 55 years old in good health. DNA of the CDR3: TGCAGCGTTGTCACGGGAGAGACCCAGTACTTC. Amino acid sequence: CSVVTGETQYF.